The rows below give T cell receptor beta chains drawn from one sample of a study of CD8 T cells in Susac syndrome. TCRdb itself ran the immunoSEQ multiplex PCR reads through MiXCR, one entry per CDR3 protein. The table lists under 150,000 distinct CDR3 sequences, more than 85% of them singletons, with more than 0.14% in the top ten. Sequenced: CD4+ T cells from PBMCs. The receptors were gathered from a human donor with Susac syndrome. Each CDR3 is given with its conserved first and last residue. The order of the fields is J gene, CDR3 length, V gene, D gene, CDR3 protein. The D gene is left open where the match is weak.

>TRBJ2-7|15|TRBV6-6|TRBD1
CASSYEGTGGIGQYF
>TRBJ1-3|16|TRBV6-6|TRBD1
CASRPTGQQKGNTIYF
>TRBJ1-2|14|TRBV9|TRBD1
CASSPDRDNYGYTF
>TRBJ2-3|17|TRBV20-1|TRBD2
CSALTSGGALSTDTQYF
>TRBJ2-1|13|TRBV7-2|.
CASSPPVVNEQFF
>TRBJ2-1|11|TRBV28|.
CASTLVDEQFF
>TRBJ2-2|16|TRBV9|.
CASSAQGSRGTGELFF
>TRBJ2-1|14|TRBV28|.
CASSLRTVLNEQFF
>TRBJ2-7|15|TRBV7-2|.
CASSLAMAKTYEQYF
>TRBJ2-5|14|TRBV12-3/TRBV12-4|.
CASSFGGTQETQYF
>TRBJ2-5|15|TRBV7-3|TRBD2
CASSLTGLAGETQYF